This T cell receptor beta chain was documented in a study of blood T cell repertoires in COVID-19. Assay: immunoSEQ multiplex PCR; the TCRdb copy retains only in-frame clones and omits some. The sample yields about 190,000 clones, around 79% seen once. This CDR3 is built from 15 residues. Germline CDR1 LGHDT, CDR2 YNNKEL (reference sequence). J gave up 6 bases and V 0 bases, and 8 bases lay outside the gene matches. The origin of this receptor is a woman in her 70s with acute or convalescent COVID-19. The chain carries TRBV3-1 (or the pseudogene TRBV3-2) and TRBJ2-7; 7 positions match TRBD2. Sequencing was carried out using peripheral blood. The CDR3 protein is CASSQEREGSSEQYF. CDR3 nucleotide sequence: TGTGCCAGCAGCCAAGAGAGGGAGGGCTCGTCCGAGCAGTACTTC.